The TCR beta chain described here comes from a study of spatial heterogeneity in lung cancer (dated by TCRdb to about 2019). For context, the study as a whole: More beta-chain than alpha-chain transcripts were consistently detected, likely reflecting higher beta-chain transcript abundance. In the raw uncorrected reads, each unique combination of TCR and UMI appeared on average more than ten times. In non-small cell lung cancer, the study quantitatively compared TCR alpha and beta repertoires across several tumor regions, matched nontumor lung, and blood. Nonsynonymous mutation counts, determined by whole-exome sequencing of tumor tissue, were related to features of the TCR repertoire. At surgery, around 200 tumor regions, around 68 matched nontumor lung samples and 56 PBMC samples were TCR-sequenced for both alpha and beta chains.

Library prep was done by 5' RACE. Sequenced using a NextSeq 500. To allow correction of PCR and sequencing errors, the TCR library protocol tagged every TCR cDNA molecule with a unique molecular identifier. In the paper's pipeline: TCR identification, UMI-based error correction and CDR3 extraction were performed with Decombinator tools. TCRs above a frequency of 2 per 1,000, corresponding to the top 1% of the tumor frequency distribution, were defined as expanded. Each repertoire was subsampled 100 times to 5,000 TCRs, after which Renyi diversity was computed with the R vegan package. CDR3 similarity networks were constructed using string-kernel similarity of amino acid triplets, with links drawn between CDR3s whose pairwise similarity was above 0.82. TCRdb cleaned the public reads at Q25 with fastp, built clones with MiXCR and kept in-frame beta chains. Duplicate CDR3 protein sequences are folded into a single record with the most common DNA and genes. Here the V and J calls rest on TCRdb's processing, not on the authors' analysis. The sample has roughly 75,000 distinct CDR3 sequences on record, about an eighth of them singletons. 7.2% of the sample comes from the top ten.

On this clonotype itself: Its antigen target is currently unknown. No base quality information exists; no much larger clone differs at one position.

The time point label here, explained by the study, means: sample taken at primary tumor resection. TCR sequencing used whole RNA extracted from tumor and nontumor lung tissue, or from cryopreserved PBMC samples, without cell sorting. Samples were obtained from 72 patients with early-stage, untreated non-small cell lung cancer from the lung TRACERx cohort. Patients were selected for TCR sequencing only if sufficient RNA was available from at least two tumor regions. Broader findings and caveats from the paper: Ubiquitous expanded tumor TCRs were found in blood more often at tumor resection than at routine follow-up. Additional single-cell paired TCR alpha and beta sequencing was considered necessary to confirm, at a functional level, the hypothesis that regional TCRs recognize regional mutations.

This sample comprised PBMCs, obtained at surgery. The clonotype comes from a male donor with early-stage non-small cell lung cancer.

The nucleotide sequence reads TGTGCCAGCACCTTGGGACATGAGCAGTTCTTC. This is translated as CASTLGHEQFF. Rearrangement joined TRBV25-1 to TRBJ2-1, with a tentative D call of TRBD1 or TRBD2, each matching 5 bases. Via the germline V gene, CDR1 is MGHDK and CDR2 SYGVNS. The CDR3, cysteine through phenylalanine, is 11 amino acids long. The only DNA kept is the CDR3, 33 bases in frame from the first base. V and J lose 7 bases and 8 bases, and a span of 9 bases separates them.